This T cell receptor beta chain was documented in a study of human T cells and chemical hapten exposure. Separate cDNA molecules received unique molecular identifiers, which the library attached to them. TCRdb re-called the RACE reads through MiXCR, storing one row per CDR3 protein. The data show approximately 97,000 distinct CDR3 sequences, roughly 10% seen once. Only a few counts were recorded for this clonotype. Its specificity is unknown. V gave up 8 bases and J gave up 0 bases, with 20 bases separating them. Per the germline V gene, CDR1 is MDHEN and CDR2 is SYDVKM. The CDR3 spans 17 residues. Documented time point: patch test 2, 6 weeks after DPC sensitization. The treatment is: therapeutic diphenylcyclopropenone sensitization with weekly scalp DPC. Donors were 18 to 70-year-old alopecia patients suitable for DPC. Whole-study results and caveats: TCRs at high frequency, those above 1 in 1000, did not change with DPC sensitization. Expanded TCR counts at PT1 went up together with patch test score, a positive correlation.

This sequence originates from a woman aged 40 to 49 with alopecia areata. Some clones in this sample may be carry-over from other donors' samples. The gene calls are TRBV28 and TRBJ2-4; possible D gene TRBD2, 6 bases. The input for sequencing was whole blood, taken in connection with sensitization to the hapten diphenylcyclopropenone (DPC). In DNA form, the CDR3 reads TGTGCCAGCGGGGGACTCGTAGTGTCCTTAGCCAAAAACATTCAGTACTTC. Translating gives CASGGLVVSLAKNIQYF. Drawing the rest from reference TRBV28 and TRBJ2-4, the complete variable domain is DVKVTQSSRYLVKRTGEKVFLECVQDMDHENMFWYRQDPGLGLRLIYFSYDVKMKEKGDIPEGYSVSREKKERFSLILESASTNQTSMYLCASGGLVVSLAKNIQYFGAGTRLSVL.